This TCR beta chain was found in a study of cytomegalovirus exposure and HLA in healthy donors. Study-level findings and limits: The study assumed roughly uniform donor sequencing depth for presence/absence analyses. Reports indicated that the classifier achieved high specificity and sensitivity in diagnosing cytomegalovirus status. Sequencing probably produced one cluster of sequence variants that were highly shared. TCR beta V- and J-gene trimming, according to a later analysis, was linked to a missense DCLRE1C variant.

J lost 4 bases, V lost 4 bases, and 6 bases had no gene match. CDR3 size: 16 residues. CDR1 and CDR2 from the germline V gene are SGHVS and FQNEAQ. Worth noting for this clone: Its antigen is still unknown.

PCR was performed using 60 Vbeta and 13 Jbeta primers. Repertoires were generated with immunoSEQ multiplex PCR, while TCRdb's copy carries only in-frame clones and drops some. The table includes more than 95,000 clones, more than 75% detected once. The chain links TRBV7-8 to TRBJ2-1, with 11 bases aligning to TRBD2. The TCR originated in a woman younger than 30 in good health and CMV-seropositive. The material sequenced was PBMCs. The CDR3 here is CASSSIAGGPYNEQFF. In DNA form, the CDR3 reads TGTGCCAGCAGCTCAATAGCGGGAGGGCCTTACAATGAGCAGTTCTTC.